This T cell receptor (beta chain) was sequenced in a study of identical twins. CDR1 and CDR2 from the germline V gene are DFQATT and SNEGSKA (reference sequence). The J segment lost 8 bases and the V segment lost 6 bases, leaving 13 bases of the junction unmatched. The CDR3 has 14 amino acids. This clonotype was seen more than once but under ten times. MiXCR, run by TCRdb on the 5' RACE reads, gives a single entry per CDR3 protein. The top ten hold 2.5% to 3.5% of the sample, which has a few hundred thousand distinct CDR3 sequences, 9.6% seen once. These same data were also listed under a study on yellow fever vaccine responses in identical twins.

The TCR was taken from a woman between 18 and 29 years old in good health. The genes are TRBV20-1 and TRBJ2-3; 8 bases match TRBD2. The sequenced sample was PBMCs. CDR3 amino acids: CSAFWRGESGTQYF. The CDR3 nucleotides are TGCAGTGCATTCTGGCGGGGGGAAAGCGGTACGCAGTATTTT.